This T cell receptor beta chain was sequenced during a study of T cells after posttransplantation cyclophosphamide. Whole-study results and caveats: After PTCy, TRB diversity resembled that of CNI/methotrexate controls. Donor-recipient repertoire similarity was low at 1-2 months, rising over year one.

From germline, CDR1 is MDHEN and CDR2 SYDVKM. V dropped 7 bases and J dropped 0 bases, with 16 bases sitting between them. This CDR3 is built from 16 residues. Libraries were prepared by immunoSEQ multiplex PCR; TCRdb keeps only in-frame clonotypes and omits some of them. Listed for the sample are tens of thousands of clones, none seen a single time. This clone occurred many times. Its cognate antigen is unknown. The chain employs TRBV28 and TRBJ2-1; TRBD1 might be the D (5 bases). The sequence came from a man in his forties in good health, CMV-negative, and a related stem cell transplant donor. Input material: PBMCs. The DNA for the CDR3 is TGTGCCAGCACCCCAGGGCCTTGGAGCTCCTACAATGAGCAGTTCTTC. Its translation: CASTPGPWSSYNEQFF.